The present T cell receptor (beta chain) was sequenced within a study of CD8 T cells in ankylosing spondylitis. Study observations and caveats: Disease-linked clones bore a CD8+ phenotype, appearing relatively rarely in peripheral blood. Characteristic of ankylosing spondylitis blood, it appeared, was a TCR beta motif comprising several highly homologous variants. The clones that were linked to disease were reported to be significantly enriched in matched synovial fluid samples from ankylosing spondylitis patients.

Libraries of TCR beta came from quantitative 5'-RACE with molecular barcodes. TCRdb re-called the 5' RACE reads with MiXCR, one entry per CDR3 protein. The profile shows some 700,000 distinct CDR3 sequences, around 17% of them singletons. This clonotype was counted between two and nine times. Its specificity is unknown. Between the trimmed V and J ends, which lost 1 base and 9 bases, there was a span of 6 bases. CDR3 size: 12 residues. Germline CDR1 reads LGHDT; CDR2 reads YNNKEL (reference sequence). This receptor was identified in a male donor with ankylosing spondylitis. The sample was blood, either unsorted or a sorted T cell fraction (not recorded which). The chain is built from TRBV3-1 and TRBJ2-2; D may match TRBD1 or TRBD2 (5 bases each). The CDR3 is CASSQGGRELFF. In DNA form, the CDR3 reads TGTGCCAGCAGCCAAGGGGGACGGGAGCTGTTTTTT.